Shown below are 2 T cell receptor beta chains from a single sample sequenced in a study of beta chain features in type 1 diabetes. The study reverse transcribed the entire isolated RNA, so it sequenced expressed TCRB transcripts. Data came from immunoSEQ multiplex PCR; TCRdb stores just in-frame clones and leaves some out. The data show roughly 400,000 clones, 9.6% seen once. Their antigen targets remain unknown. Regarding the study as a whole: Shorter TCRB CDR3s, moderately but significantly so, marked every one of the four CD4+ subsets in Type 1 diabetes patients.

The source material was central memory CD4+ T cells from blood. The receptors come from a man aged 25 to 45 with type 1 diabetes.

At least ten counts were recorded for this clone. V usage is TRBV11-3 and J usage is TRBJ2-7; TRBD1 is a possible D gene (6 bases). In germline, CDR1 is SGHNT, CDR2 YENEEA. V dropped 6 bases and J dropped 6 bases, with 15 bases sitting between them. The CDR3 runs 13 residues. CDR3 nucleotide sequence: TGTGCCAGCAGTTCTTACAGGGATTCCGAGCAGTACTTC. It encodes CASSSYRDSEQYF. The whole variable domain, remainder taken from reference TRBV11-3 and TRBJ2-7, is EAGVVQSPRYKIIEKKQPVAFWCNPISGHNTLYWYLQNLGQGPELLIRYENEEAVDDSQLPKDRFSAERLKGVDSTLKIQPAELGDSAVYLCASSSYRDSEQYFGPGTRLTVT.

This clone was seen a handful of times. This rearrangement joins TRBV6-5 to TRBJ1-3, with TRBD1 matching over 9 bases. This CDR3 has 14 residues. CDR1 and CDR2 from the germline V gene are MNHEY and SVGAGI. Trimming removed 6 bases from V and 8 bases from J; junction bases left unmatched: 8. The DNA for the CDR3 is TGTGCCAGCAGGAAACAGGGGGCTCAGGACACCATATATTTT. This codes for CASRKQGAQDTIYF.